A selection of T cell receptor beta chains follows, all from one sample in a study of identical twins. TCRdb reanalysed the 5' RACE reads using MiXCR and keeps one entry per CDR3 protein. The table includes 200,000 to 250,000 distinct CDR3 sequences, roughly 7% detected once. The same sample was also studied in work on yellow fever vaccine responses in identical twins.

The specimen sequenced was memory (CD45RO+) T cells sorted from blood. Receptors were obtained from a woman younger than 30 in good health. The CDR3 runs from the conserved cysteine through the conserved F or W. D genes are given only for firm matches. Not every row has a clone size; where given, it reads once, few, many or a size class.

D: TRBD1
size: -
J: TRBJ2-4
V: TRBV14
DNA: TGTGCCAGCAGCCAGGCCGGGACAGGGGGAGACATTCAGTACTTC
CDR3: CASSQAGTGGDIQYF

D: -
size: many
J: TRBJ2-1
V: TRBV6-5
DNA: TGTGCCAGCAGTTATCGTGGGGAATCGAGTGAGCAGTTCTTC
CDR3: CASSYRGESSEQFF

D: -
size: -
J: TRBJ2-1
V: TRBV7-6
DNA: TGTGCCAGCAGCCTAACTCTGGAGCAGTTCTTC
CDR3: CASSLTLEQFF

D: -
size: many
J: TRBJ2-1
V: TRBV7-9
DNA: TGTGCCAGCAGCTTAGATGGAGGCAATGAGCAGTTCTTC
CDR3: CASSLDGGNEQFF

D: TRBD2
size: many
J: TRBJ2-1
V: TRBV4-2
DNA: TGTGCCAGCAGCCAAGATGTAGCGGGAGGTTACAATGAGCAGTTCTTC
CDR3: CASSQDVAGGYNEQFF

D: -
size: few
J: TRBJ2-7
V: TRBV7-8
DNA: TGTGCCAGCAGCTTAGGGACAGTAACCTACGAGCAGTACTTC
CDR3: CASSLGTVTYEQYF

D: TRBD2
size: many
J: TRBJ2-3
V: TRBV25-1
DNA: TGTGCCAGCAGTGCCTCAACGGGGGGGAGTGGACCCACAGATACGCAGTATTTT
CDR3: CASSASTGGSGPTDTQYF

D: -
size: few
J: TRBJ2-1
V: TRBV6-4
DNA: TGTGCCAGCAGTGACTCGAGCGAGGACAGCAATGAGCAGTTCTTC
CDR3: CASSDSSEDSNEQFF

D: -
size: -
J: TRBJ2-7
V: TRBV11-2
DNA: TGTGCCAGCAGCTTCTCCCTAGATCTAGAGGTCTACGAGCAGTACTTC
CDR3: CASSFSLDLEVYEQYF

D: -
size: -
J: TRBJ2-3
V: TRBV11-3
DNA: TGTGCCAGCAGCCCATCACAGGGCGCAGATACGCAGTATTTT
CDR3: CASSPSQGADTQYF

D: -
size: many
J: TRBJ2-1
V: TRBV5-1
DNA: TGCGCCAGCAGTCCCCTCGAGCAGTTCTTC
CDR3: CASSPLEQFF

D: -
size: few
J: TRBJ1-5
V: TRBV5-6
DNA: TGTGCCAGCAGCTTGTCAGGGAACGATCAGCCCCAGCATTTT
CDR3: CASSLSGNDQPQHF

D: -
size: -
J: TRBJ2-1
V: TRBV6-4
DNA: TGTGCCAGCAGTCCCCAGCCGGAGCATGAGCAGTTCTTC
CDR3: CASSPQPEHEQFF

D: TRBD1
size: many
J: TRBJ2-2
V: TRBV28
DNA: TGTGCCAGCAGTTTAACGGGACAGGGGGTCACCGGGGAGCTGTTTTTT
CDR3: CASSLTGQGVTGELFF

D: -
size: many
J: TRBJ2-6
V: TRBV6-1
DNA: TGTGCCAGCAGTGAAGATGGGACTGGGGCCAACGTCCTGACTTTC
CDR3: CASSEDGTGANVLTF

D: -
size: many
J: TRBJ1-1
V: TRBV29-1
DNA: TGCAGCGTCCACGTGAGGGAGGCCACTGAAGCTTTCTTT
CDR3: CSVHVREATEAFF

D: TRBD2
size: -
J: TRBJ2-1
V: TRBV12-3/TRBV12-4
DNA: TGTGCCAGCAGTTTACGTTTAGGGGCGGGGGGGTACAATGAGCAGTTCTTC
CDR3: CASSLRLGAGGYNEQFF

D: -
size: -
J: TRBJ2-6
V: TRBV15
DNA: TGTGCCACCAGCTTCTCTGGGGCCAACGTCCTGACTTTC
CDR3: CATSFSGANVLTF

D: -
size: many
J: TRBJ1-1
V: TRBV5-1
DNA: TGCGCCAGCAGCCCTGAAGGGGACCGGAACACTGAAGCTTTCTTT
CDR3: CASSPEGDRNTEAFF

D: TRBD2
size: few
J: TRBJ2-5
V: TRBV11-2
DNA: TGTGCCAGCAGCAGACTAGCGGGGAAAGAGACCCAGTACTTC
CDR3: CASSRLAGKETQYF

D: -
size: few
J: TRBJ1-2
V: TRBV2
DNA: TGTGCCAGCAGTACCCAAACAGCAAACTATGGCTACACCTTC
CDR3: CASSTQTANYGYTF

D: TRBD2
size: many
J: TRBJ2-3
V: TRBV5-1
DNA: TGCGCCAGCAGCTCCTTAACTAGCGGGGGGGCCGGGTCTCAATATTTT
CDR3: CASSSLTSGGAGSQYF

D: -
size: many
J: TRBJ2-7
V: TRBV5-1
DNA: TGCGCCAGCAGCTTGACGGCAGGGGTTAGCGCAACCTACGAGCAGTACTTC
CDR3: CASSLTAGVSATYEQYF

D: TRBD2
size: few
J: TRBJ2-1
V: TRBV13
DNA: TGTGCCAGCAGCCTAGGACTAGCGGGAGGGGTTTACAATGAGCAGTTCTTC
CDR3: CASSLGLAGGVYNEQFF

D: TRBD2
size: many
J: TRBJ2-7
V: TRBV12-3/TRBV12-4
DNA: TGTGCCAGCAGATACGGGACTAGCGATTTCTACGAGCAGTACTTC
CDR3: CASRYGTSDFYEQYF

D: -
size: -
J: TRBJ1-1
V: TRBV5-1
DNA: TGCGCCAGCAGCTTCCAGGGCGAGGGGACTGAAGCTTTCTTT
CDR3: CASSFQGEGTEAFF

D: -
size: few
J: TRBJ2-3
V: TRBV7-6
DNA: TGTGCCAGCAGCCTCCGACAGGCTACAGATACGCAGTATTTT
CDR3: CASSLRQATDTQYF

D: TRBD1
size: few
J: TRBJ1-1
V: TRBV12-3/TRBV12-4
DNA: TGTGCCAGCACCCCCGGGACAGTGAACACTGAAGCTTTCTTT
CDR3: CASTPGTVNTEAFF

D: -
size: -
J: TRBJ2-1
V: TRBV5-1
DNA: TGCGCCAGCAGCGGGGTAGGGGACAATGAGCAGTTCTTC
CDR3: CASSGVGDNEQFF